The 19 T cell receptor beta chains below all came from one sample that was sequenced in a study of CD8+ T cells in alopecia areata. Following extraction, RNA underwent reverse transcription to cDNA, which served as the sequencing template. Here immunoSEQ multiplex PCR was the method, and the copy in TCRdb shows in-frame clones only, minus some. The table records tens of thousands of clones, around 80% of them present only once. The sequencing sample was made of NKG2D-low CD8+ T cells sorted from blood. These receptors came from a human donor with alopecia areata.

A few counts support this clone. The rearrangement joins TRBV19 to TRBJ1-5; D uncertain. V was trimmed by 1 base and J by 1 base, leaving 8 bases between them. Looked up from germline, CDR1 is LNHDA and CDR2 is SQIVND (reference sequence). CDR3 length: 15 residues. The CDR3 spells CASSIAEISNQPQHF. CDR3 sequence (DNA): TGTGCCAGTAGTATAGCCGAGATAAGCAATCAGCCCCAGCATTTT.

The chain joins TRBV7-2 to TRBJ1-1; 8 bases map to TRBD1. This CDR3 region has 14 residues. The V and J ends lost 5 bases and 7 bases, in that order; junction bases with no gene match: 9. Germline loops: CDR1 SGHTA, CDR2 FQGNSA. The CDR3 sequence: CASSPWTGPIEAFF. The CDR3 coding sequence is TGTGCCAGCAGCCCCTGGACAGGGCCGATTGAAGCTTTCTTT. The variable domain in full, with the rest retrieved from reference TRBV7-2 and TRBJ1-1, is GAGVSQSPSNKVTEKGKDVELRCDPISGHTALYWYRQSLGQGLEFLIYFQGNSAPDKSGLPSDRFSAERTGGSVSTLTIQRTQQEDSAVYLCASSPWTGPIEAFFGQGTRLTVV.

This clone was picked up a small number of times. The chain combines TRBV5-1 with TRBJ2-7; D is uncertain. The CDR3 consists of 14 residues. The ends were cut back, 0 bases at V and 2 bases at J, with 9 bases in the middle. Per the germline V gene, CDR1 is SGHRS and CDR2 is YFSETQ. The CDR3 bases are TGCGCCAGCAGCTTGGGCACAGAACCCTACGAGCAGTACTTC. Residues: CASSLGTEPYEQYF. Filled out from reference TRBV5-1 and TRBJ2-7, the complete variable domain reads KAGVTQTPRYLIKTRGQQVTLSCSPISGHRSVSWYQQTPGQGLQFLFEYFSETQRNKGNFPGRFSGRQFSNSRSEMNVSTLELGDSALYLCASSLGTEPYEQYFGPGTRLTVT.

The rearrangement links TRBV27 to TRBJ2-7; D gene uncertain. Germline-derived CDR1 and CDR2 are MNHEY and SMNVEV (reference sequence). This CDR3 is built from 15 residues. V lost 2 bases and J 3 bases, leaving 14 bases between the germline ends. The CDR3 loop reads CASSLTGPPNYEQYF. The CDR3 DNA sequence: TGTGCCAGCAGTTTAACCGGCCCCCCGAACTACGAGCAGTACTTC.

This chain joins TRBV7-9 and TRBJ1-2, with D uncertain. V was trimmed by 9 bases and J by 5 bases, leaving 16 bases between them. CDR1 is SEHNR, CDR2 FQNEAQ, per germline (reference sequence). The CDR3 spans 13 residues. CDR3 in DNA: TGTGCCAGTCTCGGGCAGGCTACTTATGGCTACACCTTC. Translated, it gives CASLGQATYGYTF.

This clone was detected a few times. The V call is TRBV7-9, the J call TRBJ2-1; TRBD2 matches 12 bases. Germline values: CDR1 SEHNR, CDR2 FQNEAQ (reference sequence). V shed 5 bases and J 5 bases; nucleotides not matched to a gene: 4. This CDR3 has 15 residues. CDR3 in DNA: TGTGCCAGCAGCACAAGGACTAGCGGGAACAATGAGCAGTTCTTC. Amino acid sequence: CASSTRTSGNNEQFF.

Worth noting for this clone: Other DNA sequences within the sample encode an identical CDR3. The chain carries TRBV7-9 and TRBJ2-7; D is possibly TRBD1 or TRBD2 (5 bases each). The germline V and J ends were trimmed by 5 bases and 3 bases, with 8 bases remaining between them. The CDR3 extends over 12 amino acids. Germline V gives CDR1 SEHNR, CDR2 FQNEAQ (reference sequence). The CDR3 DNA reads TGTGCCAGCAGCGGGGACGGCTACGAGCAGTACTTC. Protein product: CASSGDGYEQYF.

This rearrangement joins TRBV7-9 to TRBJ2-5, with 8 bases fitting TRBD2. Per germline, CDR1 SEHNR and CDR2 FQNEAQ (reference sequence). This CDR3 has 16 amino acids. Trimming removed 5 bases from V and 5 bases from J; junction bases left unmatched: 13. CDR3 residues: CASSKAAGGLGETQYF. CDR3 DNA: TGTGCCAGCAGCAAAGCGGCGGGGGGCCTGGGGGAGACCCAGTACTTC.

V and J are TRBV5-1 and TRBJ2-6, with no clear D. V was shortened by 0 bases and J by 3 bases, with 7 bases between the two germline ends. This CDR3 contains 15 residues. Germline V lookup: CDR1 SGHRS, CDR2 YFSETQ. Written as DNA, the CDR3 is TGCGCCAGCAGCTTGGAGGGATATGGGGCCAACGTCCTGACTTTC. As protein: CASSLEGYGANVLTF.

The V and J genes are TRBV7-6 and TRBJ2-3, with TRBD2 identical over 7 bases. V lost 2 bases to trimming and J lost 0 bases; unmatched junction nucleotides: 5. Germline V lookup: CDR1 SGHVS, CDR2 FNYEAQ. CDR3 size: 16 residues. The CDR3 spells CASSLSGLVSTDTQYF. CDR3 bases: TGTGCCAGCAGCTTATCTGGACTAGTGAGCACAGATACGCAGTATTTT.

The chain combines TRBV5-1 with TRBJ2-7; no definite D call. The V gene lost 4 bases and the J gene lost 5 bases, with 10 bases spanning the gap. Germline loops: CDR1 SGHRS, CDR2 YFSETQ. This CDR3 has 12 residues. The CDR3 sequence is CASSPDFDEQYF. The CDR3 region has the DNA TGCGCCAGCAGCCCCGACTTCGACGAGCAGTACTTC.

The chain uses TRBV6-1 and TRBJ2-5; 7 bases match TRBD2. J lost 2 bases, V lost 1 base, and 10 bases had no gene match. Germline assignment: CDR1 MNHNS and CDR2 SASEGT. The CDR3 consists of 17 residues. The CDR3 DNA follows: TGTGCCAGCAGTGAAGACCCCTCGGGGGGATGGCAAGAGACCCAGTACTTC. Translating gives CASSEDPSGGWQETQYF.

This chain uses TRBV29-1 with TRBJ1-2; no clear D gene. This CDR3 is built from 13 residues. Trimming cost V 3 bases and J 0 bases, with 8 bases left between them. The V gene's germline CDR1 is SQVTM and CDR2 ANQGSEA. CDR3 amino acids: CSVEAPSNYGYTF. The CDR3 bases are TGCAGCGTTGAGGCACCTTCTAACTATGGCTACACCTTC.

This clone has ten or more counts. V usage is TRBV7-2 and J usage is TRBJ2-1; 10 bases fit TRBD2. Germline CDR1 is SGHTA and CDR2 is FQGNSA. The J segment lost 1 base and the V segment lost 5 bases, leaving 5 bases of the junction unmatched. The CDR3 runs 16 residues. The DNA for the CDR3 is TGTGCCAGCAGCCCTACTAGCGGGGAATCCTACAATGAGCAGTTCTTC. It yields the protein CASSPTSGESYNEQFF.

This chain connects TRBV27 to TRBJ2-7; TRBD1 matches 7 bases. The length of the CDR3 is 16 residues. The ends lost 3 bases at V and 2 bases at J; junction bases unmatched: 10. Germline CDR1 reads MNHEY; CDR2 reads SMNVEV (reference sequence). The CDR3 DNA reads as TGTGCCAGCAGTTTCCTCCCGGGACAGAATACCTACGAGCAGTACTTC. It translates to CASSFLPGQNTYEQYF.

The V and J genes are TRBV30 and TRBJ2-1; tentatively, D is TRBD1 (6 bases). Germline-derived CDR1 and CDR2 are GTSNPN and SVGIG (reference sequence). Trimming left V 7 bases short and J 5 bases short, with 18 bases between. The CDR3 runs 14 residues. The DNA for the CDR3 is TGTGCCTCTGAACAGGGACCGGAACACAATGAGCAGTTCTTC. Protein: CASEQGPEHNEQFF.

The genes are TRBV29-1 and TRBJ2-1; no reliable D call. CDR3 size: 12 residues. V gave up 3 bases and J gave up 6 bases, with 9 bases separating them. CDR1 is SQVTM, CDR2 ANQGSEA, per germline. CDR3 nucleotide sequence: TGCAGCGTTGATGTCAGCTTCAATGAGCAGTTCTTC. This encodes CSVDVSFNEQFF.

This clone was observed a single time. J is TRBJ1-2 and V is TRBV29-1; D perhaps matches TRBD1 (6 bases). Trimming removed 5 bases from V and 6 bases from J, with 13 bases in between. The CDR3 contains 12 residues. CDR1 and CDR2 from the germline V gene are SQVTM and ANQGSEA. The CDR3 DNA follows: TGCAGCGTTTTTCAGGGGCGCGATGGCTACACCTTC. Protein: CSVFQGRDGYTF.

A few counts support this clone. This sequence joins TRBV30 and TRBJ2-7; 11 bases are a match to TRBD1. CDR1 and CDR2 (germline): GTSNPN, SVGIG (reference sequence). This CDR3 spans 15 amino acids. V lost 4 bases, J lost 2 bases, and 7 bases stayed unmatched. The CDR3: CAWTVGTGGPYEQYF. The CDR3 region has the DNA TGTGCCTGGACTGTTGGGACAGGGGGTCCCTACGAGCAGTACTTC. The full variable domain, in which reference TRBV30 and TRBJ2-7 provide the parts outside the CDR3, is SQTIHQWPATLVQPVGSPLSLECTVEGTSNPNLYWYRQAAGRGLQLLFYSVGIGQISSEVPQNLSASRPQDRQFILSSKKLLLSDSGFYLCAWTVGTGGPYEQYFGPGTRLTVT.